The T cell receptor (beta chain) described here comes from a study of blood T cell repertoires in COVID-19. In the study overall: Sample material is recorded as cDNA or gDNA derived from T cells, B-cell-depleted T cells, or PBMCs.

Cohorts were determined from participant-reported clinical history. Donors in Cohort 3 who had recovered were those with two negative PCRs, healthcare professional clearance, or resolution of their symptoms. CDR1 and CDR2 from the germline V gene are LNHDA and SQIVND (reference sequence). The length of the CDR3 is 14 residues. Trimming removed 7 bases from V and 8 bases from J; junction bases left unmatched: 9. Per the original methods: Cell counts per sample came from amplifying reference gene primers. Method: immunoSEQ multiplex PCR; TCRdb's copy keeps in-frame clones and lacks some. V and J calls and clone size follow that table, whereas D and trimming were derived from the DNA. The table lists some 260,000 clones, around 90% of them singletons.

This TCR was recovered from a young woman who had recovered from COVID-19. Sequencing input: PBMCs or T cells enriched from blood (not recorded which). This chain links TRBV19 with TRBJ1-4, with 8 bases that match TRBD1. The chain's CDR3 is CASTPRTGNEKLFF. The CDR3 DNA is TGTGCCAGTACCCCCCGGACAGGGAACGAAAAACTGTTTTTT.